The entry that follows covers one T cell receptor (beta chain) sequence. Its antigen remains unknown. The source of the sample is a study of CD4+ T cells in melanoma. Study-wide results and limits: CD8+ T cell, macrophage and B cell function reportedly correlated with neoantigen-specific CD4+ T cells. Neoantigen-specific CD4+ T cells in melanoma reportedly had diverse differentiation states.

Only in-frame clones appear in the TCRdb table, and some are missing; sequencing was by immunoSEQ multiplex PCR. Of about 20,000 clones in the sample, around four fifths were seen once. Germline trimming cut 6 bases from V and 2 bases from J; bases unmatched to any gene: 10. The germline CDR1 and CDR2 sequences are SGHTA and FQGTGA. The CDR3 runs to 16 residues. This receptor was identified in a human donor with melanoma. Sequencing was done on a sample of cells from a culture (not recorded whether cultured in vitro). The genes are TRBV7-3 and TRBJ2-7; the match to TRBD1 covers 10 bases. The CDR3 sequence: CASRVPPGQGTYEQYF. In DNA, the CDR3 is TGTGCCAGCAGGGTGCCACCGGGACAGGGGACCTACGAGCAGTACTTC.